This T cell receptor beta chain originates from a study of OX40 agonist ivuxolimab in advanced cancers. Study-wide background: Dose-escalation patients' cancers were hepatocellular carcinoma, melanoma, renal cell or head and neck cancer. Whole-study results and caveats: Expanded peripheral T-cell antigen specificity went undetermined.

The data were produced by immunoSEQ multiplex PCR, yet TCRdb's version contains in-frame clones alone and is incomplete. The sample carries fewer than 80,000 clones, roughly 82% recorded once. Points on this clone: Its target is not known.

The source was CD4+ or CD8+ T cells sorted from blood, collected in a trial of the OX40 agonist ivuxolimab. This TCR was sampled from an adult with an advanced solid tumor such as melanoma, head and neck, liver or kidney cancer.

The CDR3 reads CASTTDSSNQPQHF. CDR3 sequence (DNA): TGTGCCAGCACCACGGACAGTAGCAATCAGCCCCAGCATTTT. This rearrangement joins TRBV2 to TRBJ1-5, with a tentative D call TRBD1 (6 bases). The CDR3 runs to 14 residues. The germline V and J ends were trimmed by 7 bases and 0 bases, with 10 bases remaining between them. Germline CDR1 SNHLY, CDR2 FYNNEI.